Each of the 26 T cell receptor beta chains below was sequenced from the same sample in a study of blood T cell repertoires in COVID-19. Sequencing was performed with immunoSEQ multiplex PCR; in TCRdb, only in-frame clones are kept and a portion is missing. The data show about 190,000 clones, approximately 79% seen once. Source material: peripheral blood. These TCRs come from a woman aged 45-65 years with acute or convalescent COVID-19.

V and J are TRBV7-2 and TRBJ1-5, with 10 bases matching TRBD1. This CDR3 has 15 residues. CDR1 is SGHTA and CDR2 is FQGNSA in the germline V gene. V lost 5 bases and J lost 2; bases outside the gene matches: 3. For the CDR3, the DNA is TGTGCCAGCAGCCCCGGGACAGGGGGCAATCAGCCCCAGCATTTT. As protein: CASSPGTGGNQPQHF.

V is TRBV24-1 and J is TRBJ1-4, with D perhaps matching TRBD1 (6 bases). Germline V CDR1 and CDR2: KGHDR, SFDVKD. V lost 2 bases to trimming and J lost 4 bases, with 10 bases between them. This CDR3 contains 15 residues. The CDR3 region has the DNA TGTGCCACCAGTGATTCCCGGACAGTTAATGAAAAACTGTTTTTT. Amino acids: CATSDSRTVNEKLFF.

V and J are TRBV2 and TRBJ1-2; TRBD1 matches 10 bases. The junction had 6 bases not matched to a gene; V was cut back by 3 bases and J by 8 bases. CDR3 length: 14 amino acids. Germline CDR1 reads SNHLY; CDR2 reads FYNNEI. DNA for the CDR3: TGTGCCAGCAGTGATGGGGACAGGGGAGAAGGCTACACCTTC. Translation gives CASSDGDRGEGYTF.

This chain links TRBV29-1 with TRBJ1-2; 7 nucleotides match TRBD1. The CDR3 runs to 13 residues. Germline CDR1 is SQVTM and CDR2 is ANQGSEA. The CDR3 DNA follows: TGCGGGGTTCCACATGACAGGGAAAATGGCTACACCTTC. It codes for CGVPHDRENGYTF.

This clone was seen only once. This sequence joins TRBV5-5 and TRBJ2-2; D call uncertain. The CDR3 has 13 amino acids. Germline assignment: CDR1 SGHKS and CDR2 YYEKEE (reference sequence). Trimming shortened V by 2 bases and J by 6 bases, and 8 bases separated the two germline ends. The CDR3 DNA is TGTGCCAGCAGCTTCGGGTCCCCCGGGGAGCTGTTTTTT. It codes for CASSFGSPGELFF.

The chain employs TRBV18 and TRBJ2-1; no definite D call. The CDR3 contains 13 residues. The germline CDR1 and CDR2 sequences are KGHSH and LQKENI. Trimming removed 8 bases from V and 4 bases from J, with 12 bases in between. Here the CDR3 reads CASHQVQYNEQFF. The CDR3 DNA reads as TGTGCCAGCCATCAAGTCCAGTACAATGAGCAGTTCTTC.

This clone was detected only a few times. The genes are TRBV5-6 and TRBJ2-2, with TRBD1 identical over 7 bases. Germline V gene lookup returns CDR1 SGHDT and CDR2 YYEEEE. The V segment lost 4 bases and the J segment 0 bases; nucleotides outside the gene matches: 9. The CDR3 runs to 17 residues. CDR3 loop: CASSQWTGRTNTGELFF. The CDR3 DNA is TGTGCCAGCAGCCAATGGACAGGCCGTACGAACACCGGGGAGCTGTTTTTT.

Points on this clone: The junction does not match germline at one end; this may be a read error. J is TRBJ2-3 and V is TRBV3-1 (or the pseudogene TRBV3-2); 9 nucleotides agree with TRBD2. Germline CDR1 reads LGHDT; CDR2 reads YNNKEL (reference sequence). This CDR3 is 11 amino acids long. The CDR3 region is CASSRGTSTHF. CDR3 in DNA: TGTGCCAGCAGTCGCGGGACTAGCACGCATTTT.

The CDR3 here is CASSLGGYIETQYF. In DNA, the CDR3 is TGTGCCAGCAGCTTAGGAGGCTATATTGAGACCCAGTACTTC. The chain uses TRBV7-2 and TRBJ2-5; unclear D gene. The CDR3 has 14 residues. V lost 1 base to trimming and J lost 5 bases, with 11 bases between them. CDR1 and CDR2 (germline): SGHTA, FQGNSA.

The chain joins TRBV5-6 to TRBJ2-3, with 9 bases lining up with TRBD1. With V trimmed by 4 bases and J by 1 base, 10 bases remained unmatched. Germline CDR1 and CDR2: SGHDT and YYEEEE. This CDR3 is built from 17 residues. The chain's CDR3 is CASSVPGTGYGTDTQYF. For the CDR3, the DNA is TGTGCCAGCAGCGTACCCGGGACAGGGTATGGCACAGATACGCAGTATTTT.

The J gene is TRBJ2-1, the V gene TRBV4-2; D is perhaps TRBD2 (5 bases). Germline V CDR1 and CDR2: LGHNA, YNFKEQ. Trimming stripped 4 bases from V and 8 bases from J, with 15 bases between. There are 14 residues in the CDR3. CDR3 in DNA: TGTGCCAGCAGCCTGGAACGGGGTGACCATGAGCAGTTCTTC. Its translation: CASSLERGDHEQFF.

J is TRBJ1-4 and V is TRBV25-1, with D tentatively TRBD1 (5 bases). CDR1 is MGHDK, CDR2 SYGVNS, per germline. CDR3 size: 15 residues. Trimming cost V 6 bases and J 5 bases, with 16 bases left between them. As DNA, the CDR3 is TGTGCCAGCAGCCTTTCCCGGGGGATCAATGAAAAACTGTTTTTT. Translating gives CASSLSRGINEKLFF.

This rearrangement joins TRBV28 to TRBJ2-3; D perhaps matches TRBD2 (6 bases). Germline CDR1 MDHEN, CDR2 SYDVKM. The CDR3 contains 13 residues. V was clipped by 2 bases and J by 4 bases, with 7 bases between them. This chain's CDR3 is CASSLRLADTQYF. CDR3 sequence (DNA): TGTGCCAGCAGTTTAAGACTAGCAGATACGCAGTATTTT.

The chain carries TRBV5-4 and TRBJ1-1, with 7 bases fitting TRBD1. With 5 bases clipped from V and 5 bases from J, the junction kept 15 bases outside the gene matches. This CDR3 is 16 amino acids long. Germline V lookup: CDR1 SGHNT, CDR2 YYREEE (reference sequence). The CDR3, as DNA: TGTGCCAGCAGTCCAGGGGGTCAGGGAAGTCGGACTGAAGCTTTCTTT. Its translation is CASSPGGQGSRTEAFF.

The chain links TRBV4-3 to TRBJ2-1; 11 bases align to TRBD2. The germline V gene has CDR1 LGHNA and CDR2 YSLEER. The CDR3 is made up of 16 amino acids. The J segment lost 5 bases and the V segment lost 1 base, leaving 4 bases of the junction unmatched. DNA for the CDR3: TGCGCCAGCAGCCAAGGACTAGCGGGAACTAACAATGAGCAGTTCTTC. Translation: CASSQGLAGTNNEQFF.

The rearrangement uses TRBV15 and TRBJ1-1; D ambiguous. This CDR3 contains 14 residues. With 6 bases removed from V and 1 base from J, the gap between germline ends came to 12 bases. Germline CDR1 LNHNV, CDR2 YYDKDF (reference sequence). The CDR3 bases are TGTGCCACCAGAGGTGGGGAGAGGAACACTGAAGCTTTCTTT. As protein: CATRGGERNTEAFF.

This sequence joins TRBV6-5 and TRBJ1-2, with D uncertain. Germline loops: CDR1 MNHEY, CDR2 SVGAGI. The CDR3 runs 13 residues. Trimming took 6 bases from V and 8 from J, leaving 16 bases between them. As DNA, the CDR3 is TGTGCCAGCAGCTCCTCGGGAGGGAGGGGCTACACCTTC. It yields the protein CASSSSGGRGYTF.

The chain recombines TRBV28 with TRBJ2-1, with 7 bases fitting TRBD2. The V gene end was trimmed by 11 bases and the J gene end by 7 bases; junction bases not matched to a gene: 20. Germline V gene lookup returns CDR1 MDHEN and CDR2 SYDVKM. This CDR3 comprises 16 residues. CDR3 nucleotide sequence: TGTGCCGCCGCCACATCGGTCGCGGGAGAAGGGAATGAGCAGTTCTTC. This translates into CAAATSVAGEGNEQFF.

V gene TRBV28 combines with J gene TRBJ1-3; the D gene is possibly TRBD1 (5 bases). There are 16 residues in the CDR3. The ends were cut back, 6 bases at V and 2 bases at J, with 17 bases in the middle. Germline loops: CDR1 MDHEN, CDR2 SYDVKM. CDR3 in amino acids: CASRRGNPTTGNTIYF. The CDR3 DNA is TGTGCCAGCAGGCGGGGCAACCCAACTACTGGAAACACCATATATTTT.

This clone was found a few times. V gene TRBV12-3 or TRBV12-4 combines with J gene TRBJ2-5, with a possible D match to TRBD2 (5 bases). This CDR3 comprises 13 residues. V was trimmed by 7 bases and J by 2 bases, leaving 11 bases between them. CDR3 DNA: TGTGCCAGCACGGTTAGCGATCAAGAGACCCAGTACTTC. This codes for CASTVSDQETQYF.

CDR3 residues: CASKLRQGYSITDTQYF. For the CDR3, the DNA is TGTGCCAGCAAGTTAAGACAGGGATATAGTATTACAGATACGCAGTATTTT. The chain recombines TRBV2 with TRBJ2-3; TRBD1 aligns across 7 bases. Germline V gene data show CDR1 as SNHLY and CDR2 as FYNNEI. The CDR3 sequence is 17 residues long. V was pared by 7 bases and J by 3 bases, with 16 bases of the junction left unmatched.

J is TRBJ1-1 and V is TRBV19; D uncertain. There are 11 residues in the CDR3. Germline CDR1 and CDR2: LNHDA and SQIVND (reference sequence). Trimming took 6 bases from V and 5 from J, leaving 7 bases between them. CDR3 nucleotide sequence: TGTGCCAGTAGGAGAGGGACTGAAGCTTTCTTT. Its translation: CASRRGTEAFF. The entire variable domain, with the rest obtained from reference TRBV19 and TRBJ1-1, is as follows: DGGITQSPKYLFRKEGQNVTLSCEQNLNHDAMYWYRQDPGQGLRLIYYSQIVNDFQKGDIAEGYSVSREKKESFPLTVTSAQKNPTAFYLCASRRGTEAFFGQGTRLTVV.

This clone was counted only a few times. The rearrangement joins TRBV10-2 to TRBJ1-6, with D uncertain. V dropped 3 bases and J dropped 9 bases, with 6 bases sitting between them. Per germline, CDR1 WSHSY and CDR2 SAAADI. CDR3 length: 12 residues. CDR3 protein: CASSERVSPLHF. Here the CDR3 DNA reads TGCGCCAGCAGTGAACGGGTTTCACCCCTCCACTTT.

The V call is TRBV5-1, the J call TRBJ1-4, with 7 bases matching TRBD1. Germline assignment: CDR1 SGHRS and CDR2 YFSETQ. There are 15 residues in the CDR3. The V and J ends lost 2 bases and 0 bases, in that order; junction bases with no gene match: 1. The CDR3 bases are TGCGCCAGCAGCTTCGGGACAGCAACTAATGAAAAACTGTTTTTT. This encodes CASSFGTATNEKLFF. The full variable domain, rest sourced from reference TRBV5-1 and TRBJ1-4, is KAGVTQTPRYLIKTRGQQVTLSCSPISGHRSVSWYQQTPGQGLQFLFEYFSETQRNKGNFPGRFSGRQFSNSRSEMNVSTLELGDSALYLCASSFGTATNEKLFFGSGTQLSVL.

The chain has TRBV21-1 and TRBJ1-1. TRBV21-1 is designated a pseudogene. CDR3 length equals 14 residues. The CDR3 loop reads CASSTPLRNTEAFF. CDR3 nucleotides: TGTGCCAGCAGCACTCCTCTTAGGAACACTGAAGCTTTCTTT.

This chain connects TRBV5-1 to TRBJ2-7; D not resolved. This CDR3 contains 12 residues. The germline CDR1 and CDR2 sequences are SGHRS and YFSETQ. Trimming stripped 0 bases from V and 5 bases from J, with 6 bases between. This CDR3 reads CASSLASDEQYF. CDR3 in DNA: TGCGCCAGCAGCTTGGCAAGCGACGAGCAGTACTTC.